This T cell receptor beta chain was recorded in a study of T cell responses to AZD1222 COVID-19 vaccine. Notes on the study in general: A reported finding is that nearly half of spike-specific TCRs target unmutated variant regions.

Points on this clone: Antigen unknown.

Repertoires were generated with immunoSEQ multiplex PCR, while TCRdb's copy carries only in-frame clones and drops some. The sample records 77,000 or so clones, around 93% being singletons. V lost 6 bases to trimming and J lost 4 bases, with 15 bases between them. Germline V gene lookup returns CDR1 MNHEY and CDR2 SVGEGT. This CDR3 has 14 residues. This TCR came from an adult who received the AZD1222 COVID-19 vaccine. This specimen was peripheral blood, taken 28 days after the second AZD1222 dose. This chain uses TRBV6-2 or TRBV6-3 with TRBJ1-1; the D is unclear. The chain's CDR3 is CASSPTEWSTEAFF. The CDR3 bases are TGTGCCAGCAGCCCTACGGAGTGGAGCACTGAAGCTTTCTTT.